Listed below are T cell receptor beta chains from one sample, sequenced in a study of Ad26.COV2.S vaccination and SARS-CoV-2 variants. Profiling relied on immunoSEQ multiplex PCR, and the TCRdb table lists in-frame clones only, not all of them. The sample records hundreds of thousands of clones, around 90% being singletons. This specimen consisted of peripheral blood, obtained in a trial of Ad26.COV2.S vaccine versus placebo. The receptors derive from a person between 18 and 65 years old who received the Ad26.COV2.S COVID-19 vaccine or a placebo. Both conserved end residues are part of each CDR3. The D gene is left open where the match is weak. Only some rows state a clone size, as once, few, many or a class for expanded clones.

d_call	clone_size	v_call	j_call	cdr3_nt	cdr3_aa
.	.	TRBV18	TRBJ2-5	TGTGCCAGCTCTCCGGGTCAAGAGACCCAGTACTTC	CASSPGQETQYF
TRBD1	.	TRBV19	TRBJ2-5	TGTGCCAGTGCCGGGACAGGGTCCGCGACCCAGTACTTC	CASAGTGSATQYF
.	.	TRBV24-1	TRBJ2-3	TGTGCCACCAGAGCGCCGTCGGGGACTGGGGGCGATACGCAGTATTTT	CATRAPSGTGGDTQYF
.	.	TRBV10-3	TRBJ2-3	TGTGCCATCAGTGAGGGGGGGATCACAGATACGCAGTATTTT	CAISEGGITDTQYF
.	.	TRBV19	TRBJ1-1	TGTGCCAGTAGTAATGCGGAGAACACTGAAGCTTTCTTT	CASSNAENTEAFF
.	.	TRBV18	TRBJ1-1	TGTGCCAGCTCACCACTGAGGGATGAAGCTTTCTTT	CASSPLRDEAFF
.	.	TRBV3-1/TRBV3-2	TRBJ1-1	TGTGCCAGCAGCCCCAGGGGAGGGAACACTGAAGCTTTCTTT	CASSPRGGNTEAFF
.	.	TRBV6-5	TRBJ2-1	TGTGCCAGCAGTTACTCCGGGACCTCGGGGCGGCGGCAGTTCTTC	CASSYSGTSGRRQFF
.	.	TRBV12-3/TRBV12-4	TRBJ1-5	TGTGCCAGCAGTTTCGGTTGGAACCAGCCCCAGCATTTT	CASSFGWNQPQHF
.	.	TRBV5-1	TRBJ1-2	TGCGCCAGCAGCTCTAAGACTGTCGGTAACTATGGCTACACCTTC	CASSSKTVGNYGYTF
.	.	TRBV7-2	TRBJ2-3	TGTGCCAGCAGCCTAAGTGGGGCAGTAAGGACAGATACGCAGTATTTT	CASSLSGAVRTDTQYF
TRBD1	.	TRBV6-5	TRBJ1-1	TGTGCCAGCAGTTCCCCGGGACAGGGGGACACTGAAGCTTTCTTT	CASSSPGQGDTEAFF
.	.	TRBV3-1/TRBV3-2	TRBJ1-3	TGTGCCAGCAGCCGCCTTGGAGTCTCTGGAAACACCATATATTTT	CASSRLGVSGNTIYF
TRBD1	.	TRBV3-1/TRBV3-2	TRBJ1-2	TGTGCCAGCAGCCAAGATGGGACAGGGTTGGACGGCTACACCTTC	CASSQDGTGLDGYTF
.	.	TRBV5-1	TRBJ1-3	TGCGCCAGCAGCTCGGGAGTGAGCTCTGGAAACACCATATATTTT	CASSSGVSSGNTIYF
TRBD1	.	TRBV27	TRBJ2-6	TGTGCCAGCCTACAGGGGGGCTCATCTGGGGCCAACGTCCTGACTTTC	CASLQGGSSGANVLTF
TRBD1	.	TRBV6-5	TRBJ1-6	TGTGCCAGCAGTTACCGACAGGGCGGTACGAGACCCCTCCACTTT	CASSYRQGGTRPLHF
.	.	TRBV30	TRBJ2-4	TGTGCCTGGACGCGCGGAGGTTACATTCAGTACTTC	CAWTRGGYIQYF
.	.	TRBV20-1	TRBJ2-7	TGCAGTGCTAGCCGACTGCTCGAGCAGTACTTC	CSASRLLEQYF
.	.	TRBV18	TRBJ1-1	TGTGCCAGCTCATCCAAGGACAGGAACACTGAAGCTTTCTTT	CASSSKDRNTEAFF
.	.	TRBV21-1	TRBJ2-3	TGTGCCAGCAGCAAAGTGGACAGTGGGACAGATACGCAGTATTTT	CASSKVDSGTDTQYF
.	.	TRBV10-3	TRBJ2-7	TGTGCCATCAGTGAAGGGAACTCCTACGAGCAGTACTTC	CAISEGNSYEQYF
.	.	TRBV11-1	TRBJ1-1	TGTGCCAGCAGCTTAATAGCTTATGAAGCTTTCTTT	CASSLIAYEAFF
TRBD1	.	TRBV27	TRBJ2-7	TGTGCCAGCAGTTTATCAGGACAGGGTGCCTACGAGCAGTACTTC	CASSLSGQGAYEQYF
.	.	TRBV7-2	TRBJ2-7	TGTGCCAGCAGCTTATTGGCGGGAACCTACGAGCAGTACTTC	CASSLLAGTYEQYF
TRBD1	.	TRBV15	TRBJ1-6	TGTGCCACCCGGGGACAGGGCCTTTCACCCCTCCACTTT	CATRGQGLSPLHF
.	.	TRBV19	TRBJ2-7	TGTGCCAGTAGTATAACGGCAGCTGACTCCTACGAGCAGTACTTC	CASSITAADSYEQYF
TRBD2	.	TRBV27	TRBJ2-1	TGTGCCAGCAGTTCCAGCGGGAGAGGCTCCAATGAGCAGTTCTTC	CASSSSGRGSNEQFF
.	.	TRBV11-3	TRBJ2-7	TGTGCCAGCAGCCGGGGATTTAACTACGAGCAGTACTTC	CASSRGFNYEQYF
.	.	TRBV7-3	TRBJ1-3	TGTGCCAGCAGCTTAACGGGGCAGGGAAACACCATATATTTT	CASSLTGQGNTIYF
TRBD1	.	TRBV7-9	TRBJ1-2	TGTGCCAGCAGCGCGGCGGGACAGCAGGACATCTTCTATGGCTACACCTTC	CASSAAGQQDIFYGYTF
.	few	TRBV11-2	TRBJ1-6	TGTGCCAGCAGCTTAGTACCCCTTAATAATTCACCCCTCCACTTT	CASSLVPLNNSPLHF
TRBD2	.	TRBV10-2	TRBJ2-3	TGCGCCAGCAGTGAGTCTAGCGGGGGCCGCACAGATACGCAGTATTTT	CASSESSGGRTDTQYF
.	.	TRBV6-2/TRBV6-3	TRBJ2-7	TGTGCCAGCAGTTCTCAAAGGAGCTCCTACGAGCAGTACTTC	CASSSQRSSYEQYF
TRBD2	.	TRBV7-2	TRBJ2-1	TGTGCCAGCAGCGCAGCGGGGCAGCGGTACAATGAGCAGTTCTTC	CASSAAGQRYNEQFF
.	.	TRBV30	TRBJ2-5	TGTGCCTGGAGCCCAGAGGAAGAGACCCAGTACTTC	CAWSPEEETQYF
.	.	TRBV6-5	TRBJ2-6	TGTGCCAGCATATCAGGGAAAGGTGGGGCCAACGTCCTGACTTTC	CASISGKGGANVLTF
TRBD2	.	TRBV15	TRBJ2-1	TGTGCCACCAGCACCGGGCGGGCGGGACTAGCCTTCCCTGAGCAGTTCTTC	CATSTGRAGLAFPEQFF
.	.	TRBV29-1	TRBJ2-7	TGCAGCGTTGGCAGGGGTTACGAGCAGTACTTC	CSVGRGYEQYF
.	.	TRBV7-2	TRBJ1-6	TGTGCCAGCAGCTTAGTGACGGGGTTCAATTCACCCCTCCACTTT	CASSLVTGFNSPLHF
TRBD1	.	TRBV19	TRBJ2-1	TGTGCCAGTAGTTTCATACCGGGACAGAATTCCTACAATGAGCAGTTCTTC	CASSFIPGQNSYNEQFF
.	.	TRBV27	TRBJ2-7	TGTGCCAGCAGAACGCGGGGCCACGGCGAGCAGTACTTC	CASRTRGHGEQYF
TRBD1	.	TRBV6-5	TRBJ1-2	TGTGCCAGCAGTTACGACAGGGGGAGTAATGGCTACACCTTC	CASSYDRGSNGYTF
.	.	TRBV7-9	TRBJ1-1	TGTGCCACCCTCCAGCGGGAGAACACTGAAGCTTTCTTT	CATLQRENTEAFF
.	.	TRBV27	TRBJ2-1	TGTGCCAGCAGTATCACCGAAAGCTCCTACAATGAGCAGTTCTTC	CASSITESSYNEQFF
.	.	TRBV10-2	TRBJ2-2	TGCGCCAGCAGTGAAAAGATTCTCGGGGAGCTGTTTTTT	CASSEKILGELFF
.	.	TRBV5-4	TRBJ2-2	TGTGCCAGCAGCCCTTATCAAGGGACCGGGGAGCTGTTTTTT	CASSPYQGTGELFF
.	once	TRBV5-6	TRBJ1-1	TGTGCCAGCAGCTTTGGGACTGAAGCTTTCTTT	CASSFGTEAFF
.	.	TRBV19	TRBJ1-4	TGTGCCAGTTCCCTCGCAACTAATGAAAAACTGTTTTTT	CASSLATNEKLFF
.	.	TRBV9	TRBJ2-7	TGTGCCAGCAGCCGGAGGACTAACTCCTACGAGCAGTACTTC	CASSRRTNSYEQYF